This is a list of T cell receptor beta chains from one sample in a study of blood T cell repertoires in COVID-19. Repertoires were generated with immunoSEQ multiplex PCR, while TCRdb's copy carries only in-frame clones and drops some. The sample records around 300,000 clones, 75% to 90% being singletons. Input material: PBMCs or T cells enriched from blood (not recorded which). These receptors originate from a man aged 25-40 years who had recovered from COVID-19. CDR3s include the opening cysteine and the closing phenylalanine or tryptophan. The D gene is left open where the match is weak. The listing skips clone size in some rows; elsewhere it reads once, few, many or a size class.

D: TRBD1; V: TRBV27; size: .; J: TRBJ1-5; DNA: TGTGCCAGCAGTATACCGGGACAGGTTAGCAATCAGCCCCAGCATTTT; CDR3: CASSIPGQVSNQPQHF
D: .; V: TRBV6-6; size: .; J: TRBJ2-7; DNA: TGTGCCAGCAGACAGGGAGGGTACGAGCAGTACTTC; CDR3: CASRQGGYEQYF
D: .; V: TRBV5-1; size: .; J: TRBJ1-1; DNA: TGCGCCAGCAGCTTAGGGAGTTCGGGTGAAGCTTTCTTT; CDR3: CASSLGSSGEAFF
D: .; V: TRBV9; size: .; J: TRBJ1-3; DNA: TGTGCCAGCAGCGTATCGACAACTGGAAACACCATATATTTT; CDR3: CASSVSTTGNTIYF
D: .; V: TRBV11-2; size: .; J: TRBJ2-1; DNA: TGTGCCAGCAGCTATAGGACACACTCCTACAATGAGCAGTTCTTC; CDR3: CASSYRTHSYNEQFF
D: .; V: TRBV6-5; size: .; J: TRBJ1-2; DNA: TGTGCCAGCAGCCAGAGCGTCTATGGCTACACCTTC; CDR3: CASSQSVYGYTF
D: TRBD1; V: TRBV6-5; size: .; J: TRBJ1-1; DNA: TGTGCCAGCAGTTACTCACAGGGGGCGATTGAAGCTTTCTTT; CDR3: CASSYSQGAIEAFF
D: TRBD1; V: TRBV30; size: .; J: TRBJ1-1; DNA: TGTGCCTGCACGGGACAGGGGAAAGGGACTGAAGCTTTCTTT; CDR3: CACTGQGKGTEAFF
D: .; V: TRBV24-1; size: once; J: TRBJ2-5; DNA: TGTGCCACCAGGGACAGTGGATCAAGGACCCAGTACTTC; CDR3: CATRDSGSRTQYF
D: .; V: TRBV18; size: .; J: TRBJ1-1; DNA: TGTGCCAGCTCACTGTACGACAGGAACACTGAAGCTTTCTTT; CDR3: CASSLYDRNTEAFF
D: .; V: TRBV19; size: .; J: TRBJ1-3; DNA: TGTGCCAGTAGTATTTCTAAAGGGGCTGGAAACACCATATATTTT; CDR3: CASSISKGAGNTIYF
D: TRBD2; V: TRBV5-6; size: .; J: TRBJ2-3; DNA: TGTGCCAGCAGCGACGCGCCCGGGGATAGCGGGGCAGATACGCAGTATTTT; CDR3: CASSDAPGDSGADTQYF
D: .; V: TRBV7-3; size: few; J: TRBJ2-2; DNA: TGTGCCAGCAGCTTAGCGGGGCCCACCGGGGAGCTGTTTTTT; CDR3: CASSLAGPTGELFF
D: TRBD2; V: TRBV9; size: .; J: TRBJ2-1; DNA: TGTGCCAGCAGCGTAGCGGGGCGGGGGGTTTACAATGAGCAGTTCTTC; CDR3: CASSVAGRGVYNEQFF
D: .; V: TRBV5-1; size: .; J: TRBJ2-2; DNA: TGCGCCAGCACCCCTCTCCGCACCGGGGAGCTGTTTTTT; CDR3: CASTPLRTGELFF
D: .; V: TRBV6-5; size: .; J: TRBJ1-1; DNA: TGTGCCAGCAGGCCTTACATGAACACTGAAGCTTTCTTT; CDR3: CASRPYMNTEAFF
D: .; V: TRBV5-1; size: .; J: TRBJ2-1; DNA: TGCGCCAGCAGCTTGATGTGGGGGGGCCCCAATGAGCAGTTCTTC; CDR3: CASSLMWGGPNEQFF
D: .; V: TRBV19; size: few; J: TRBJ1-2; DNA: TGTGCCAGTAGTACCCTCGTGGGCGGGAACTATGGCTACACCTTC; CDR3: CASSTLVGGNYGYTF
D: .; V: TRBV2; size: .; J: TRBJ2-3; DNA: TGTGCCAGCAGTGCCGCCCTCGACTACCACTACGGCACAGATACGCAGTATTTT; CDR3: CASSAALDYHYGTDTQYF
D: .; V: TRBV27; size: .; J: TRBJ2-1; DNA: TGTGCCAGCAGTTCCTGGAGCTCCTACAATGAGCAGTTCTTC; CDR3: CASSSWSSYNEQFF
D: .; V: TRBV29-1; size: once; J: TRBJ1-1; DNA: TGCAGCGTTCGCGACACTGAAGCTTTCTTT; CDR3: CSVRDTEAFF
D: TRBD1; V: TRBV10-3; size: .; J: TRBJ2-7; DNA: TGTGCCGGCGGGACAGGGTCCTACGAGCAGTACTTC; CDR3: CAGGTGSYEQYF
D: TRBD1; V: TRBV3-1/TRBV3-2; size: .; J: TRBJ1-2; DNA: TGTGCCAGCAGCCAAGGGGACAGGCGACTAGGGGGCTACACCTTC; CDR3: CASSQGDRRLGGYTF
D: TRBD1; V: TRBV28; size: .; J: TRBJ1-6; DNA: TGTGCCACCTCAGGGGGACAGGTTAATTCACCCCTCCACTTT; CDR3: CATSGGQVNSPLHF
D: .; V: TRBV10-3; size: .; J: TRBJ1-5; DNA: TGTGCCATCAACCGACAGCACAATCAGCCCCAGCATTTT; CDR3: CAINRQHNQPQHF
D: TRBD1; V: TRBV9; size: .; J: TRBJ1-1; DNA: TGTGCCAGCAGCGCCGATAGGGACAGGGGGCCGGGCACTGAAGCTTTCTTT; CDR3: CASSADRDRGPGTEAFF
D: .; V: TRBV6-5; size: .; J: TRBJ1-5; DNA: TGTGCCAGCAGTTACTCTTGGGCTGAGAATCAGCCCCAGCATTTT; CDR3: CASSYSWAENQPQHF